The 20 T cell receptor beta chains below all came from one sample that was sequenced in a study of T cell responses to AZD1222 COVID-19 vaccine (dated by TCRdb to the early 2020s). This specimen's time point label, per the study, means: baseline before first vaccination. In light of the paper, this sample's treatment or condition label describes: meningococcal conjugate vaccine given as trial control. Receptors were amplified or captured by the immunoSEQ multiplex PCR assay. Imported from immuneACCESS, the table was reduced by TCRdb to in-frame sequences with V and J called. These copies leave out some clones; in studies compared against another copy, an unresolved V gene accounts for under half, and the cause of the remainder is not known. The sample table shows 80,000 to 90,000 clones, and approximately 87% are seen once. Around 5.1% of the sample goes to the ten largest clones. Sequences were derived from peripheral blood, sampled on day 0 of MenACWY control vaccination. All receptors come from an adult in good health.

In DNA, the CDR3 is TGTGCCAGCAGTTTTTTGGTTGACAATGAGCAGTTCTTC. It encodes CASSFLVDNEQFF. The chain uses TRBV12-3 or TRBV12-4 and TRBJ2-1; no clear D. The V gene lost 3 bases and the J gene lost 5 bases, with 8 bases spanning the gap. This CDR3 has 13 amino acids.

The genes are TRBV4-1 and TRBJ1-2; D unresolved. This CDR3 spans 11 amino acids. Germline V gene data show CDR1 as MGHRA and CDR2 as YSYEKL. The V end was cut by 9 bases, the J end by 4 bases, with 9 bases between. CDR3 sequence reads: CASAGAYGYTF. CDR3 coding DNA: TGCGCCAGTGCGGGAGCCTATGGCTACACCTTC.

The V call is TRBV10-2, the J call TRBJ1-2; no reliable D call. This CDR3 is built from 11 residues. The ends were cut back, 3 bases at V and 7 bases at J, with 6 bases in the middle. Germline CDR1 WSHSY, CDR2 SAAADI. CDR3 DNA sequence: TGCGCCAGCAGTGATTGGGGTGGCTACACCTTC. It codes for CASSDWGGYTF.

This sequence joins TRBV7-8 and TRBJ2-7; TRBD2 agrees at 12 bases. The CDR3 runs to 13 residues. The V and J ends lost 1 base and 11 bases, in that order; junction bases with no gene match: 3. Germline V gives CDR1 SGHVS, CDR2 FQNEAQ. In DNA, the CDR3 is TGTGCCAGCAGCTTAGGGTCTAGCGGGAGGGAGTACTTC. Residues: CASSLGSSGREYF.

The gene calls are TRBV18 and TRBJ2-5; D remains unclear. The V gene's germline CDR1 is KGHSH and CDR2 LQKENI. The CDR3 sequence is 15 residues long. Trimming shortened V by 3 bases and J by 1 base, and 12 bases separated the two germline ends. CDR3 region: CASSPPATIQETQYF. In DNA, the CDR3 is TGTGCCAGCTCACCTCCGGCCACCATCCAAGAGACCCAGTACTTC.

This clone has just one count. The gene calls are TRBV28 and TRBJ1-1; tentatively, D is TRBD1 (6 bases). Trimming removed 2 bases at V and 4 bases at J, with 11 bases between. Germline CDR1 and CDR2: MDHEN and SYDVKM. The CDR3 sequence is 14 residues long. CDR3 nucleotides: TGTGCCAGCAGTTTAAGGGGGTTGGTCACTGAAGCTTTCTTT. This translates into CASSLRGLVTEAFF.

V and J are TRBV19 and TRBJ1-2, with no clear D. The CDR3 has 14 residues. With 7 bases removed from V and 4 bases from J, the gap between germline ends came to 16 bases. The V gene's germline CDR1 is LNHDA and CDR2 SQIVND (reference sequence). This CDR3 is CASTDPGRIYGYTF. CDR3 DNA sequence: TGTGCCAGTACCGATCCAGGACGGATCTATGGCTACACCTTC.

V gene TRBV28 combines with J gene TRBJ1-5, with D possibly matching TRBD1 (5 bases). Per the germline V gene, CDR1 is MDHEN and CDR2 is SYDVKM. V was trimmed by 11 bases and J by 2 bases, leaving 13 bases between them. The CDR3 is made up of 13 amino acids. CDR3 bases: TGTGCCGGTAGGCAGGGAGGCAATCAGCCCCAGCATTTT. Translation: CAGRQGGNQPQHF.

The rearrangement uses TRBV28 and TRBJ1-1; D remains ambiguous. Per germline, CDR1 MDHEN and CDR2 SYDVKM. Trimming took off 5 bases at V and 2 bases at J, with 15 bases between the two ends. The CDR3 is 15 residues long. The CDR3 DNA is TGTGCCAGCAGTCCGCCATTGGGCCATAACACTGAAGCTTTCTTT. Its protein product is CASSPPLGHNTEAFF.

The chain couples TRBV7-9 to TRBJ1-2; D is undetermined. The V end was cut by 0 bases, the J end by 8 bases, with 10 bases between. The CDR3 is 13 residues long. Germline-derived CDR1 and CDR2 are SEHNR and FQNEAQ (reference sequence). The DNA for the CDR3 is TGTGCCAGCAGCTTAGCGCTTGGAGGAGGCTACACCTTC. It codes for CASSLALGGGYTF.

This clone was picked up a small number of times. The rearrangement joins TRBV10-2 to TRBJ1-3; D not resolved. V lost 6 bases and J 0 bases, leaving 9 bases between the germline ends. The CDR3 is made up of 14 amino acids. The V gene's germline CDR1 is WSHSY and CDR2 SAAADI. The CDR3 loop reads CASRGDSSGNTIYF. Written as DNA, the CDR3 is TGCGCCAGCAGGGGAGATAGCTCTGGAAACACCATATATTTT.

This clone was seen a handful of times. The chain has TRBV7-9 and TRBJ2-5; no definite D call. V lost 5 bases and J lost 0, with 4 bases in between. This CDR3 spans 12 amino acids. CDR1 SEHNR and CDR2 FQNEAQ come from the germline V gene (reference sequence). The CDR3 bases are TGTGCCAGCAGCGTAAACCAAGAGACCCAGTACTTC. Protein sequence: CASSVNQETQYF.

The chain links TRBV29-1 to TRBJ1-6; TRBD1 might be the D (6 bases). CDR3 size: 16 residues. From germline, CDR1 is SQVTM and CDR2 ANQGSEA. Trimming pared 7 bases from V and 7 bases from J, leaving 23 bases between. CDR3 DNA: TGCAGCGACCCGGGGTACAGGGCAGCAAAAAATTCACCCCTCCACTTT. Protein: CSDPGYRAAKNSPLHF.

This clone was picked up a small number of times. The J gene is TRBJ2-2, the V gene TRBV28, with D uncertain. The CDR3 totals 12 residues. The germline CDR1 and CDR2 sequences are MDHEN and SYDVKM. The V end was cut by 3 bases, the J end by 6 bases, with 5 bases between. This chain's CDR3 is CASSLYPGELFF. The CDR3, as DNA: TGTGCCAGCAGTTTGTACCCCGGGGAGCTGTTTTTT.

CDR3 protein: CASSFGTGASQPQHF. CDR3 in DNA: TGTGCCAGCAGCTTCGGGACAGGGGCTAGTCAGCCCCAGCATTTT. The chain is built from TRBV7-2 and TRBJ1-5; 10 nucleotides align to TRBD1. Germline V CDR1 and CDR2: SGHTA, FQGNSA. The CDR3 totals 15 residues. V shed 3 bases, J shed 6 bases, and the junction held 5 bases outside the gene matches.

CDR3 region: CASSLIAGQETQYF. CDR3 sequence (DNA): TGTGCCAGCAGCCTAATAGCGGGACAAGAGACCCAGTACTTC. This sequence joins TRBV5-6 and TRBJ2-5; 8 bases are a match to TRBD2. The CDR3 has 14 residues. Germline assignment: CDR1 SGHDT and CDR2 YYEEEE. The trim removed 4 bases at V and 2 bases at J, leaving 4 bases unmatched.

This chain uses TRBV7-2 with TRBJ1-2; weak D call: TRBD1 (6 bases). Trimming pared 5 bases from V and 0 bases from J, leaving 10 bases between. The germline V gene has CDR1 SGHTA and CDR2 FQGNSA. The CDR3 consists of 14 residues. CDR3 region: CASSMDRANYGYTF. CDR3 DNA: TGTGCCAGCAGCATGGACAGAGCTAACTATGGCTACACCTTC.

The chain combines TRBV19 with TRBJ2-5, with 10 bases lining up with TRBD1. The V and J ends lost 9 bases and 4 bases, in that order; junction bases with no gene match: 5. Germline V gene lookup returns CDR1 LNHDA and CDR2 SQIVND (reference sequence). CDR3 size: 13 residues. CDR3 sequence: CASRTGGSETQYF. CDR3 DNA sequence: TGTGCCAGCAGGACAGGGGGTTCAGAGACCCAGTACTTC. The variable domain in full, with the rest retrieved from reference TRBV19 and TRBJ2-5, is DGGITQSPKYLFRKEGQNVTLSCEQNLNHDAMYWYRQDPGQGLRLIYYSQIVNDFQKGDIAEGYSVSREKKESFPLTVTSAQKNPTAFYLCASRTGGSETQYFGPGTRLLVL.

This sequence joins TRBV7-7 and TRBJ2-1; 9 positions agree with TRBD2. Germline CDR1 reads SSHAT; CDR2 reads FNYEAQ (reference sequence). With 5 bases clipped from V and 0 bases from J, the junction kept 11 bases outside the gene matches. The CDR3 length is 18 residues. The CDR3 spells CASSLDLAGDRSYNEQFF. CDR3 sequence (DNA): TGTGCCAGCAGCCTAGACTTAGCGGGAGACCGCTCCTACAATGAGCAGTTCTTC.

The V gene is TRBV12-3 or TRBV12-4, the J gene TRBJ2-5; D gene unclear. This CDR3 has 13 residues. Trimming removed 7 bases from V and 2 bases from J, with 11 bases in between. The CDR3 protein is CASKQQKQETQYF. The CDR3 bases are TGTGCCAGCAAACAACAGAAACAAGAGACCCAGTACTTC.